This T cell receptor beta chain was retrieved from a study of cytomegalovirus exposure and HLA in healthy donors. Germline assignment: CDR1 SGHDN and CDR2 FVKESK. Trimming cost V 3 bases and J 0 bases; bases outside gene matches: 13. CDR3 length equals 19 residues. In the PCR, 60 Vbeta and 13 Jbeta primers were used. Data came from immunoSEQ multiplex PCR; TCRdb stores just in-frame clones and leaves some out. The sample lists fewer than 250,000 clones, over 70% occurring once. The sequence was collected from a woman aged 18-30 years in good health and CMV-seronegative. J is TRBJ2-3 and V is TRBV14, with 9 nucleotides matching TRBD2. Material: PBMCs. CDR3 sequence reads: CASSQTGPTSGSSTDTQYF. In nucleotides, the CDR3 is TGTGCCAGCAGCCAGACGGGTCCGACTAGCGGTTCTAGCACAGATACGCAGTATTTT.